This T cell receptor beta chain was observed in a study of blood T cell repertoires in COVID-19. Original processing notes: Nucleated cell counts were estimated from reference gene primer amplification. Sequencing used immunoSEQ multiplex PCR; TCRdb keeps in-frame clones, though not all of them. V, J and clone size reflect that table, while D and trimming were determined from the DNA. The sample comprises around 40,000 clones, about 87% of which are singletons, and 3.9% rests with the top ten. This clone was recorded once. The V end lost 1 base, the J end lost 0 bases, and 8 bases lay between the germline ends. This CDR3 contains 14 residues. CDR1 is SGHRS, CDR2 YFSETQ, per germline. Patients from Seattle were sampled longitudinally, starting during active infection.

Sequencing was performed on peripheral blood. This sequence was found in a man aged 40-49 years with COVID-19, enrolled during active disease. This sequence joins TRBV5-1 and TRBJ2-7; unclear D gene. CDR3 residues: CASSLMGSSYEQYF. Here the CDR3 DNA reads TGCGCCAGCAGCTTGATGGGCAGCTCCTACGAGCAGTACTTC.